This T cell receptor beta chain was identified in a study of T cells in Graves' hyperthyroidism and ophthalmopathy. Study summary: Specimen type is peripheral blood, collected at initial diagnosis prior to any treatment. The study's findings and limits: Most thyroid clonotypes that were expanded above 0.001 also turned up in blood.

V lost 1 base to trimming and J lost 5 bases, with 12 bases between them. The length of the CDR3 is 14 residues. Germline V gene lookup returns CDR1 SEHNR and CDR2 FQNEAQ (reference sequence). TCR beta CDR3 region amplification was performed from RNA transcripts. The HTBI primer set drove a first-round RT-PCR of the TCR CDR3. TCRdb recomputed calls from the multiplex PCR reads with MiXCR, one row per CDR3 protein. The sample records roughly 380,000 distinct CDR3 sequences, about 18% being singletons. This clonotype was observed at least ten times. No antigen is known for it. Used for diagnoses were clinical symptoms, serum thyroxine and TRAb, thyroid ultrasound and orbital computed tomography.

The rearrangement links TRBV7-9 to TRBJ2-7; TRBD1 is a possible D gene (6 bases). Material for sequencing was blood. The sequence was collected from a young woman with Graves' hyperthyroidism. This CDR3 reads CASSLGGTRHEQYF. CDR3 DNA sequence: TGTGCCAGCAGCTTAGGGGGGACACGGCACGAGCAGTACTTC.